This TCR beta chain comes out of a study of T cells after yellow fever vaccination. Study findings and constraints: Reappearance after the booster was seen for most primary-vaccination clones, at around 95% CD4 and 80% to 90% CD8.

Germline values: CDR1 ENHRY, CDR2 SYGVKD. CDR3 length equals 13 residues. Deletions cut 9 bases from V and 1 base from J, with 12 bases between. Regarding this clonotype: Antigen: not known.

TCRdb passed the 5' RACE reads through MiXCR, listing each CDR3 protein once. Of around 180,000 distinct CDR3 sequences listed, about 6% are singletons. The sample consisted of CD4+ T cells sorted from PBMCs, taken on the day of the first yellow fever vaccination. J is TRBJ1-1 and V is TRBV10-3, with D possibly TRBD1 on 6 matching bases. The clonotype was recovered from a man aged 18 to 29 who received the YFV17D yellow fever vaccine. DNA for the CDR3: TGTGCCATTCGCGGGACACCGAACACTGAAGCTTTCTTT. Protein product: CAIRGTPNTEAFF.